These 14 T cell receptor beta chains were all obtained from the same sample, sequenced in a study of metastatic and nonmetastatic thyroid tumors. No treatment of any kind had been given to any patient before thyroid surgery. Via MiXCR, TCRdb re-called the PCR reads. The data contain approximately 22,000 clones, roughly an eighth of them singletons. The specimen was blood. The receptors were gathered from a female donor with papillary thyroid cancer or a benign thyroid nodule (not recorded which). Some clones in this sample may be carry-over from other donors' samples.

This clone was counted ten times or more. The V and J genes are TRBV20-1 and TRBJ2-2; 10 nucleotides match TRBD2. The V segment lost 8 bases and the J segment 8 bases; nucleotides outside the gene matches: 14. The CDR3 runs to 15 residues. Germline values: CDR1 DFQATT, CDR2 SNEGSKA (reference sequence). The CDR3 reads CSTPRLAGVGGELFF. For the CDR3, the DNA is TGCAGTACACCCAGGCTAGCGGGAGTAGGGGGGGAGCTGTTTTTT.

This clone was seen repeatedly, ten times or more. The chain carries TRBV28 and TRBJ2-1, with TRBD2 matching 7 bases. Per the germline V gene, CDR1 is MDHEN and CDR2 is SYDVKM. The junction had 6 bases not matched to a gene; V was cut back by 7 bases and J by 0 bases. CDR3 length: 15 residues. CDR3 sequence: CASTGRGSSYNEQFF. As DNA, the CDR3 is TGTGCCAGCACAGGGCGGGGGTCCTCCTACAATGAGCAGTTCTTC.

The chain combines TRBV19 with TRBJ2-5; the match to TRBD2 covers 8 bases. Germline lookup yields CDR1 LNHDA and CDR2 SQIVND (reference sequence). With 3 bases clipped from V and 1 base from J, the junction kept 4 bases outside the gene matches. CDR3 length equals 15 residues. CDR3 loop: CASSIPTSGQETQYF. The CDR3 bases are TGTGCCAGTAGTATCCCCACTAGCGGCCAAGAGACCCAGTACTTC.

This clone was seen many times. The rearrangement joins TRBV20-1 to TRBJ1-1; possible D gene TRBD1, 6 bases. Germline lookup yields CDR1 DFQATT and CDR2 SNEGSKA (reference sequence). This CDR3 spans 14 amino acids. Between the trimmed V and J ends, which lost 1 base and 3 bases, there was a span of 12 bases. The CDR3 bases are TGCAGTGCTAGAGGGCAGGGGTGGCACACTGAAGCTTTCTTT. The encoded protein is CSARGQGWHTEAFF.

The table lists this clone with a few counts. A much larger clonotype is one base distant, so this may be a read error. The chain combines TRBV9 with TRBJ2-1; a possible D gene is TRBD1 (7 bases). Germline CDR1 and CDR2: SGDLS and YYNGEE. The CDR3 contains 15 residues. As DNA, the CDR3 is TGTGCCAGCAGCGTTTGGGGCAGGGGGGAAGATGAGCGGTTCTTC. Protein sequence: CASSVWGRGEDERFF.

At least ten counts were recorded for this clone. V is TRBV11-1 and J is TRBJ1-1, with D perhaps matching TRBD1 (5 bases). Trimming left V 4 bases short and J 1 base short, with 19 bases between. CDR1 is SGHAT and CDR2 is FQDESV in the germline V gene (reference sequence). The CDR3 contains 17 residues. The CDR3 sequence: CASSSLLGTSPNTEAFF. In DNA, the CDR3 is TGTGCCAGCAGCTCTCTCCTAGGGACTTCACCGAACACTGAAGCTTTCTTT.

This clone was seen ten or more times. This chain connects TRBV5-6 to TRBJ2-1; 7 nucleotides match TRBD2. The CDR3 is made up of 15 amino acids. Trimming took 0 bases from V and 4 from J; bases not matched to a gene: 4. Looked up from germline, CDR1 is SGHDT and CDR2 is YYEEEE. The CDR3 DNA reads TGTGCCAGCAGCTTGGGTGCTAGCGGATACAATGAGCAGTTCTTC. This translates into CASSLGASGYNEQFF.

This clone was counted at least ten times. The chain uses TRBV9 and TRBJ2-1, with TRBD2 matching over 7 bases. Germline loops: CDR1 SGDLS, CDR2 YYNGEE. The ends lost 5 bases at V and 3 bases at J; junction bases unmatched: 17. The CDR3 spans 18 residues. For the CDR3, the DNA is TGTGCCAGCAGTCCAGCAAGGGTTAGCGGGCTCGACTACAATGAGCAGTTCTTC. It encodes CASSPARVSGLDYNEQFF.

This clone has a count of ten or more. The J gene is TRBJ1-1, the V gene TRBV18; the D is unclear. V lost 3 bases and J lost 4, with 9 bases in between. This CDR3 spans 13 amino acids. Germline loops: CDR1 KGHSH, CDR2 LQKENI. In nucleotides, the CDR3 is TGTGCCAGCTCACCCACAGAGGGCACTGAAGCTTTCTTT. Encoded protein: CASSPTEGTEAFF.

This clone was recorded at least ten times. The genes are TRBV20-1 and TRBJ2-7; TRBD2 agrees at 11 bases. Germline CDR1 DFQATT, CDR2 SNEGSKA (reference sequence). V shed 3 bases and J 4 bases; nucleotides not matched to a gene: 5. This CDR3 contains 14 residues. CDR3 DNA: TGCAGTGCTAGTCCCGGGACTAGCGGATACGAGCAGTACTTC. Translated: CSASPGTSGYEQYF.

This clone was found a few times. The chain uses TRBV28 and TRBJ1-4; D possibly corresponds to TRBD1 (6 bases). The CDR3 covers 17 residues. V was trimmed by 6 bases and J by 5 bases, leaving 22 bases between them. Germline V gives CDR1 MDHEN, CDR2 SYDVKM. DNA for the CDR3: TGTGCCAGCAGGGAGCGCACAGGGTGCGGGTTGAATGAAAAACTGTTTTTT. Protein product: CASRERTGCGLNEKLFF.

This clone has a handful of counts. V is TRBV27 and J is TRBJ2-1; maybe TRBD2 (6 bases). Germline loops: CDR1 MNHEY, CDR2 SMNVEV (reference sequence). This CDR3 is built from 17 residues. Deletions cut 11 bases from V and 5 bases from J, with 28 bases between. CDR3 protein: CAGKGSGDLRANNEQFF. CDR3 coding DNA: TGTGCCGGCAAGGGTTCGGGGGATCTCCGGGCGAACAATGAGCAGTTCTTC.

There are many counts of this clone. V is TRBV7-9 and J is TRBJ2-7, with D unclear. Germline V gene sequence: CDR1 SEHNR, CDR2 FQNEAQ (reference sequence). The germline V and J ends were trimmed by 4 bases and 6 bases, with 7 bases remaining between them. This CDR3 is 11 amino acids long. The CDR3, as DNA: TGTGCCAGCAGCTCCAGTTCCGAGCAGTACTTC. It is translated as CASSSSSEQYF.

CDR3 residues: CASRSPGQGRNEQFF. The DNA of the CDR3 is TGTGCCAGCAGGTCCCCGGGACAGGGACGGAATGAGCAGTTCTTC. This sequence joins TRBV6-2 or TRBV6-3 and TRBJ2-1; 9 bases are a match to TRBD1. The V gene end was trimmed by 6 bases and the J gene end by 7 bases; junction bases not matched to a gene: 10. CDR1 MNHEY and CDR2 SVGEGT come from the germline V gene. CDR3 size: 15 residues.